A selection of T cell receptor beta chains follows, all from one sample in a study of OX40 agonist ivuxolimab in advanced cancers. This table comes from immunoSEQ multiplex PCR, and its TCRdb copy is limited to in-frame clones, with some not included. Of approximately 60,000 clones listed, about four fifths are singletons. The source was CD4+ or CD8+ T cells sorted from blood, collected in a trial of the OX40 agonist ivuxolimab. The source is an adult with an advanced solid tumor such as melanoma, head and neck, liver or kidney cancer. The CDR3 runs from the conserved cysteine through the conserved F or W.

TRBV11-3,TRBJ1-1,CASSLGRTGNTEAFF
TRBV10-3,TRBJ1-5,CAISPGTVGNQPQHF
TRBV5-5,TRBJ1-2,CASSLEGRRGYTF
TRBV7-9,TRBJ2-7,CASSSDRSSSYEQYF
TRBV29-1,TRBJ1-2,CSVVWAMGYTF
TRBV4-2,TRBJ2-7,CASSPTGTGPLEQYF
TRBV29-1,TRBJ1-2,CSARQGQSGLNYGYTF
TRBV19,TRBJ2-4,CASSPTRLAGVSNIQYF
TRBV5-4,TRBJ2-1,CASSPKLAGGDNEQFF
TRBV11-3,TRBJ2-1,CASSSGQGGYNEQFF
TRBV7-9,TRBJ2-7,CASSRDPNSYEQYF
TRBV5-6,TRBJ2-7,CASSFEGRAYEQYF